The next 21 T cell receptor beta chains were all read from a single sample in a study of kidney transplant recipient with SARS-CoV-2 infection. From the reads, TCRdb called clonotypes with MiXCR, one entry per CDR3 protein. The sample has approximately 240,000 distinct CDR3 sequences; around 28% are singletons. Sequencing was performed on a blood sample, taken at baseline and on roughly day 110 from a kidney transplant recipient. These receptors were obtained from a male patient in his thirties who had COVID-19 and was a kidney transplant recipient. Some of these T cells may belong to the graft donor.

In regard to this clonotype: A much bigger clone sits one base away, suggesting this may be a read error. The rearrangement links TRBV21-1 to TRBJ2-5. TRBV21-1 corresponds to a pseudogene. The CDR3 totals 12 residues. The CDR3 reads CASSEQRETQYF. The CDR3 DNA follows: TGTGCCAGCTCCGAACAGAGAGAGACCCAGTACTTC.

This clonotype was seen only once. A much larger clone is a single base away; this may be a read error. J is TRBJ2-7 and V is TRBV3-2; the DNA was not compared with TRBD2, the D call given in the table. TRBV3-2 counts as a pseudogene. The CDR3 totals 14 residues. CDR3 DNA: TGTGCCAGCAGCCGAGCGGGGGTCTCCTACGAGCAGTACTTC. It specifies CASSRAGVSYEQYF.

This clonotype appeared many times. CDR3 amino acids: CARVLKVVRKTYGYTF. The CDR3 coding sequence is TGTGCCAGAGTCTTAAAAGTGGTGAGAAAGACCTATGGCTACACCTTC. The V call is TRBV5-3, the J call TRBJ1-2; D call uncertain. TRBV5-3 carries the ORF label, with uncertain function. V was shortened by 7 bases and J by 4 bases, with 23 bases between the two germline ends. The CDR3 contains 16 residues.

Turning to this clonotype: A much larger clone lies a single base off, so this may be a read error. J is TRBJ2-7 and V is TRBV6-1; D not certain. The CDR3 is 14 amino acids. Per the germline V gene, CDR1 is MNHNS and CDR2 is SASEGT. Trimming took off 3 bases at V and 3 bases at J, with 12 bases between the two ends. Here the CDR3 DNA reads TGTGCCAGCAGTGATGGTACCAGGAACTACGAGCAGTACTTC. As protein: CASSDGTRNYEQYF.

This clonotype was seen ten or more times. The V gene is TRBV5-8, the J gene TRBJ1-1, with TRBD1 matching over 8 bases. With V trimmed by 5 bases and J by 3 bases, 6 bases remained unmatched. The CDR3 spans 14 residues. CDR1 SGHTS and CDR2 YDEGEE come from the germline V gene. Here the CDR3 reads CASRTTGGDTEAFF. The DNA of the CDR3 is TGTGCCAGCAGGACTACAGGGGGAGACACTGAAGCTTTCTTT.

In regard to this clonotype: A read error may explain this, as a much larger clone is one base away. This chain links TRBV25-1 with TRBJ1-1, with a possible D match to TRBD1 (5 bases). CDR3 size: 13 residues. Germline assignment: CDR1 MGHDK and CDR2 SYGVNS. The V end lost 1 base, the J end lost 9 bases, and 12 bases lay between the germline ends. CDR3 loop: CASSEWGGDKAFF. CDR3 coding DNA: TGTGCCAGCAGTGAATGGGGAGGGGATAAAGCTTTCTTT.

This clonotype was observed a few times. The V gene is TRBV20-1, the J gene TRBJ2-1, with 10 bases that match TRBD2. V dropped 3 bases and J dropped 7; count of bases not matched to a gene: 9. The germline gives CDR1 DFQATT, CDR2 SNEGSKA (reference sequence). There are 15 residues in the CDR3. CDR3 coding DNA: TGCAGTGCTAGGGGGACTAGCGAGTCACTTAATGAGCAGTTCTTC. This encodes CSARGTSESLNEQFF.

The chain combines TRBV3-2 with TRBJ2-2. TRBV3-2 is annotated as a pseudogene. The CDR3 runs to 12 residues. The chain's CDR3 is CASGRGDRELFF. CDR3 DNA sequence: TGTGCCAGCGGCCGGGGTGACAGGGAGCTGTTTTTT.

This clonotype was counted at least ten times. This chain uses TRBV4-2 with TRBJ1-1; 7 bases are shared with TRBD1. Trimming at V came to 1 base and at J to 3 bases, leaving 5 bases not matched to a gene. The germline gives CDR1 LGHNA, CDR2 YNFKEQ. The CDR3 is made up of 15 amino acids. Here the CDR3 reads CASSQGTGPDTEAFF. The CDR3 DNA sequence: TGTGCCAGCAGCCAAGGGACAGGTCCGGACACTGAAGCTTTCTTT.

The sample holds many counts of this clonotype. The chain combines TRBV24-1 with TRBJ2-7, with 9 nucleotides matching TRBD1. This CDR3 spans 13 amino acids. Per germline, CDR1 KGHDR and CDR2 SFDVKD. V trimming: 9 bases; J trimming: 5 bases; junction bases outside the gene matches: 7. The CDR3: CATGSDRGHEQYF. The CDR3 region has the DNA TGTGCCACCGGATCGGACAGGGGCCACGAGCAGTACTTC.

This clonotype was seen a few times. CDR3 nucleotide sequence: TGTGCCAGCAGTGCAAGACAGGGTCATTGGGAGACCCAGTACTTC. Its translation: CASSARQGHWETQYF. The V and J genes are TRBV12-3 or TRBV12-4 and TRBJ2-5; the match to TRBD1 covers 7 bases. CDR3 size: 15 residues. J lost 5 bases, V lost 5 bases, and 11 bases had no gene match.

This clonotype has ten or more counts. The rearrangement uses TRBV4-2 and TRBJ2-7, with 10 bases lining up with TRBD1. Per the germline V gene, CDR1 is LGHNA and CDR2 is YNFKEQ. The CDR3 sequence is 16 residues long. V lost 1 base, J lost 5 bases, and 8 bases stayed unmatched. As DNA, the CDR3 is TGTGCCAGCAGCCAAGGACGGACAGGGGGGACGGACGAGCAGTACTTC. This sequence encodes CASSQGRTGGTDEQYF.

The sample holds a few counts of this clonotype. CDR3 DNA sequence: TGTGCCTCGAGAAAGGGCGGGCCACTCGACGAGCAGTACTTC. It translates to CASRKGGPLDEQYF. This chain uses TRBV19 with TRBJ2-7; a weak D match, TRBD2 (5 bases). Trimming shortened V by 11 bases and J by 5 bases, and 22 bases separated the two germline ends. This CDR3 has 14 residues. From germline, CDR1 is LNHDA and CDR2 SQIVND (reference sequence). Combining the CDR3 with reference TRBV19 and TRBJ2-7 gives the whole variable domain DGGITQSPKYLFRKEGQNVTLSCEQNLNHDAMYWYRQDPGQGLRLIYYSQIVNDFQKGDIAEGYSVSREKKESFPLTVTSAQKNPTAFYLCASRKGGPLDEQYFGPGTRLTVT.

This clonotype has just one count. A much larger clonotype is one base distant, so this may be a read error. The V call is TRBV6-9, the J call TRBJ1-2; D gene ambiguous. In germline, CDR1 is MNHGY, CDR2 SVAAGI. The CDR3 consists of 17 residues. CDR3 coding DNA: TGTGCCGGCAGTGAAGCTGTGCCTTACGGAAAGACCTATGGCTACACCTTC. Translation: CAGSEAVPYGKTYGYTF.

This clonotype showed up many times. V usage is TRBV7-9 and J usage is TRBJ2-3; D is undetermined. The V and J ends lost 1 base and 0 bases respectively, with 5 bases between them. There are 14 residues in the CDR3. Per the germline V gene, CDR1 is SEHNR and CDR2 is FQNEAQ (reference sequence). The CDR3 loop is CASSLVGSTDTQYF. In DNA form, the CDR3 reads TGTGCCAGCAGCTTAGTGGGTAGCACAGATACGCAGTATTTT.

This clonotype has just a few counts. The V call is TRBV10-2, the J call TRBJ2-1, with 9 bases matching TRBD2. V trimming: 4 bases; J trimming: 3 bases; junction bases outside the gene matches: 16. The CDR3 is made up of 19 amino acids. CDR1 and CDR2 from the germline V gene are WSHSY and SAAADI. CDR3 region: CASSGRGEFSGSGYNEQFF. CDR3 DNA: TGCGCCAGCAGTGGCCGGGGAGAGTTTAGCGGGAGTGGCTACAATGAGCAGTTCTTC.

As to this clonotype: Mismatch with germline at one junction end may stem from a read error. This chain links TRBV10-1 with TRBJ1-2; D is unresolved. The CDR3 spans 17 residues. Germline CDR1 WNHNN, CDR2 SYGVQD (reference sequence). Here the CDR3 reads CASSTQARSRKTYGCTF. CDR3 nucleotide sequence: TGCGCCAGCAGTACACAAGCAAGATCGCGAAAGACCTATGGCTGCACCTTC.

The sample holds many counts of this clonotype. The chain joins TRBV16 to TRBJ1-2; D unresolved. The CDR3 runs 17 residues. Trimming stripped 5 bases from V and 4 bases from J, with 23 bases between. Germline V gene sequence: CDR1 KGHSY, CDR2 FQNENV. The CDR3 DNA sequence: TGTGCCAGCAGCGAGATACTGGTCGTTAGAAAGACCTATGGCTACACCTTC. Translation gives CASSEILVVRKTYGYTF.

In its sample, this clonotype was seen many times. This chain links TRBV21-1 with TRBJ2-3. TRBV21-1 is marked as a pseudogene. The CDR3 is 17 residues long. The CDR3 DNA is TGTGCCAGCAGATGCTTAGTAGCTACAGTCATGCAAGATACGCAGTATTTT. Its protein is CASRCLVATVMQDTQYF.

This clonotype has at least ten counts. The chain recombines TRBV19 with TRBJ1-4; D ambiguous. CDR1 and CDR2 (germline): LNHDA, SQIVND (reference sequence). Trimming took off 1 base at V and 3 bases at J, with 9 bases between the two ends. The CDR3 consists of 15 residues. The CDR3 loop reads CASSIGLSANEKLFF. In DNA, the CDR3 is TGTGCCAGTAGTATAGGGTTGTCGGCTAATGAAAAACTGTTTTTT.

This clonotype showed up many times. This chain connects TRBV11-2 to TRBJ2-2; D unresolved. V lost 5 bases and J 2 bases, leaving 12 bases between the germline ends. Germline V gene sequence: CDR1 SGHAT, CDR2 FQNNGV. The CDR3 extends over 15 amino acids. The CDR3 sequence: CASSHLKGNTGELFF. The CDR3 bases are TGTGCCAGCAGCCATCTTAAAGGAAACACCGGGGAGCTGTTTTTT.